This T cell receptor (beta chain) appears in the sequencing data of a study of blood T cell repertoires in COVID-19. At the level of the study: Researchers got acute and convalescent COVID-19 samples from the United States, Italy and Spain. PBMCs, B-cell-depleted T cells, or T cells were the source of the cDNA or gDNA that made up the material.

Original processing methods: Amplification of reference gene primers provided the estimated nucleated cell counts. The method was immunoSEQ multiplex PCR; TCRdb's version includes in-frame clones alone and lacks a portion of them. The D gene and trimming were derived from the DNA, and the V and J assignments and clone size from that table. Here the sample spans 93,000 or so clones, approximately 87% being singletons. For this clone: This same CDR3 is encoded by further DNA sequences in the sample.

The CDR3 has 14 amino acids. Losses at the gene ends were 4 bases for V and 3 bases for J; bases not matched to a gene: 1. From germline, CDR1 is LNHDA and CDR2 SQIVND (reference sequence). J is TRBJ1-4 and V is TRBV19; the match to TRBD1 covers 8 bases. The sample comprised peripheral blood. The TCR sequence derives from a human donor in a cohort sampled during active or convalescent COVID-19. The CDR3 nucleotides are TGTGCCAGTAGTAGGACAGGGTCTAATGAAAAACTGTTTTTT. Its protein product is CASSRTGSNEKLFF.